This T cell receptor (beta chain) was identified during a study of blood T cell repertoires in COVID-19. At the level of the study: Both acute and convalescent COVID-19 samples were obtained from the United States, Italy and Spain. The analysed material was cDNA or gDNA that came from T cells, B-cell-depleted T cells, or PBMCs.

Original analysis: Reference gene primers were amplified, and this amplification served to estimate nucleated cell counts. Assay used: immunoSEQ multiplex PCR; TCRdb lists only in-frame clones, some missing. D and trimming come from the DNA, and the V and J calls and clone size come from that table. Here the sample spans some 150,000 clones, over 80% being singletons. V shed 5 bases and J 8 bases; nucleotides not matched to a gene: 7. CDR3 length: 13 residues. The sequence derives from a woman in her 50s with acute or convalescent COVID-19. This chain uses TRBV12-3 or TRBV12-4 with TRBJ1-2; TRBD1 aligns across 8 bases. The sequencing input was peripheral blood. CDR3 amino acids: CASSRGGQGGYTF. The CDR3 nucleotides are TGTGCCAGCAGTAGGGGAGGACAGGGAGGCTACACCTTC.